The 11 T cell receptor beta chains reported below all come from one sample, sequenced in a study of T cells after yellow fever vaccination. TCRdb recomputed calls from the 5' RACE reads with MiXCR, one row per CDR3 protein. The table lists just under 600,000 distinct CDR3 sequences, roughly 13% of them singletons. This sample comprised PBMCs, obtained on the day of the yellow fever booster vaccination. These receptors all stem from a man younger than 40 who received the YFV17D yellow fever vaccine.

A few counts support this clonotype. V usage is TRBV2 and J usage is TRBJ2-7, with D possibly matching TRBD2 (6 bases). The length of the CDR3 is 14 residues. Looked up from germline, CDR1 is SNHLY and CDR2 is FYNNEI. The V end lost 5 bases, the J end lost 7 bases, and 18 bases lay between the germline ends. Here the CDR3 reads CASSSGPQAGEQYF. In nucleotides, the CDR3 is TGTGCCAGCAGTTCCGGGCCCCAGGCGGGGGAGCAGTACTTC. The full variable domain, rest sourced from reference TRBV2 and TRBJ2-7, is EPEVTQTPSHQVTQMGQEVILRCVPISNHLYFYWYRQILGQKVEFLVSFYNNEISEKSEIFDDQFSVERPDGSNFTLKIRSTKLEDSAMYFCASSSGPQAGEQYFGPGTRLTVT.

This chain joins TRBV18 and TRBJ2-7, with D maybe TRBD1 (5 bases). Germline-derived CDR1 and CDR2 are KGHSH and LQKENI. CDR3 length: 14 residues. Trimming stripped 3 bases from V and 2 bases from J, with 11 bases between. CDR3 sequence (DNA): TGTGCCAGCTCACCCCGGGCAGGGACCTACGAGCAGTACTTC. This translates into CASSPRAGTYEQYF.

This clonotype has ten or more counts. The chain carries TRBV24-1 and TRBJ2-7; tentative D call: TRBD2 (6 bases). The CDR3 has 13 amino acids. Trimming cost V 4 bases and J 1 base, with 7 bases left between them. The V gene's germline CDR1 is KGHDR and CDR2 SFDVKD. CDR3 in amino acids: CATSDGGSYEQYF. CDR3 nucleotide sequence: TGTGCCACCAGTGACGGGGGTTCCTACGAGCAGTACTTC.

The sample holds many counts of this clonotype. The V and J genes are TRBV6-2 or TRBV6-3 and TRBJ1-1, with 7 bases matching TRBD1. Germline CDR1 reads MNHEY; CDR2 reads SVGEGT. V lost 6 bases to trimming and J lost 3 bases; unmatched junction nucleotides: 16. There are 17 residues in the CDR3. CDR3 sequence (DNA): TGTGCCAGCAGACCTTACGGGACAGCTGAGGGGGACACTGAAGCTTTCTTT. Translating it yields CASRPYGTAEGDTEAFF.

The chain combines TRBV11-2 with TRBJ2-7, with no clear D. There are 16 residues in the CDR3. Germline CDR1 reads SGHAT; CDR2 reads FQNNGV. V was shortened by 0 bases and J by 1 base, with 13 bases between the two germline ends. The DNA of the CDR3 is TGTGCCAGCAGCTTAGAGGGCGTCGGTATTTCCTACGAGCAGTACTTC. It is translated as CASSLEGVGISYEQYF.

Only a few counts were recorded for this clonotype. This chain links TRBV20-1 with TRBJ2-5; D is perhaps TRBD2 (6 bases). The CDR3 loop spans 15 amino acids. The V and J ends lost 0 bases and 4 bases respectively, with 15 bases between them. Germline loops: CDR1 DFQATT, CDR2 SNEGSKA (reference sequence). The CDR3 DNA reads as TGCAGTGCTAGAGATCTAAGCGGGTCCAGAGAGACCCAGTACTTC. Translating gives CSARDLSGSRETQYF.

The chain uses TRBV28 and TRBJ2-1; 8 bases line up with TRBD1. The V and J ends lost 5 bases and 9 bases, in that order; junction bases with no gene match: 9. CDR3 length: 14 residues. The germline gives CDR1 MDHEN, CDR2 SYDVKM. CDR3 sequence: CASSLPRGQGEQFF. The CDR3 coding sequence is TGTGCCAGCAGTCTCCCCAGGGGGCAAGGTGAGCAGTTCTTC. The full variable domain, its missing parts supplied by reference TRBV28 and TRBJ2-1, is DVKVTQSSRYLVKRTGEKVFLECVQDMDHENMFWYRQDPGLGLRLIYFSYDVKMKEKGDIPEGYSVSREKKERFSLILESASTNQTSMYLCASSLPRGQGEQFFGPGTRLTVL.

With respect to this clonotype: Possible read error: a much larger clone is one base away. The chain joins TRBV28 to TRBJ2-7; D ambiguous. The CDR3 is made up of 11 amino acids. Deletions cut 2 bases from V and 6 bases from J, with 5 bases between. Germline CDR1 reads MDHEN; CDR2 reads SYDVKM. The CDR3 coding sequence is TGTGCCAGCAGTTTAGTGCTCGAGCAGTACTTC. Translation gives CASSLVLEQYF. The complete variable domain, with remaining parts taken from reference TRBV28 and TRBJ2-7, reads DVKVTQSSRYLVKRTGEKVFLECVQDMDHENMFWYRQDPGLGLRLIYFSYDVKMKEKGDIPEGYSVSREKKERFSLILESASTNQTSMYLCASSLVLEQYFGPGTRLTVT.

This clonotype has ten or more counts. The chain is built from TRBV20-1 and TRBJ2-7; no reliable D call. Trimming removed 5 bases from V and 0 bases from J, with 5 bases in between. CDR3 length: 11 amino acids. The V gene's germline CDR1 is DFQATT and CDR2 SNEGSKA (reference sequence). The CDR3 loop reads CSAGDSYEQYF. CDR3 nucleotide sequence: TGCAGTGCTGGGGACTCCTACGAGCAGTACTTC.

A few counts support this clonotype. This CDR3 reads CSARDFTDLYEQYF. CDR3 sequence (DNA): TGCAGTGCTAGAGATTTCACAGATTTATACGAGCAGTACTTC. V and J are TRBV20-1 and TRBJ2-7; unclear D gene. Germline lookup yields CDR1 DFQATT and CDR2 SNEGSKA (reference sequence). The length of the CDR3 is 14 residues. Between the trimmed V and J ends, which lost 0 bases and 4 bases, there was a span of 13 bases.

This clonotype appeared once. The chain recombines TRBV27 with TRBJ2-2; D is undetermined. V shed 0 bases and J shed 2 bases, with 13 bases lying between them. The CDR3 has 17 residues. Germline CDR1 and CDR2: MNHEY and SMNVEV (reference sequence). DNA for the CDR3: TGTGCCAGCAGTTTATCCCCTGGTCTCGCAAACACCGGGGAGCTGTTTTTT. Its translation: CASSLSPGLANTGELFF.